What follows are 8 T cell receptor beta chains derived from one specimen sequenced in a study of cytomegalovirus exposure and HLA in healthy donors. Primers for the PCR totalled 60 Vbeta and 13 Jbeta. Libraries were prepared by immunoSEQ multiplex PCR; TCRdb keeps only in-frame clonotypes and omits some of them. The table shows tens of thousands of clones, with roughly 69% occurring only once. The sequencing sample was made of PBMCs. The receptors stem from a man aged 45 to 65 in good health and CMV-seropositive.

As DNA, the CDR3 is TGTGCCAGCAGTGAACAGTTCCACCTCTCCTACGAGCAGTACTTC. Its protein is CASSEQFHLSYEQYF. This chain links TRBV6-1 with TRBJ2-7; the D is unclear. CDR3 length: 15 residues. CDR1 and CDR2 from the germline V gene are MNHNS and SASEGT. The V and J ends lost 2 bases and 0 bases respectively, with 11 bases between them.

This clone was recorded a few times. The chain links TRBV29-1 to TRBJ2-7; 8 nucleotides align to TRBD1. The J segment lost 0 bases and the V segment lost 5 bases, leaving 3 bases of the junction unmatched. CDR1 SQVTM and CDR2 ANQGSEA come from the germline V gene. CDR3 length: 13 residues. The CDR3 reads CSVRTGSSYEQYF. DNA for the CDR3: TGCAGCGTTCGGACAGGGAGCTCCTACGAGCAGTACTTC.

This clone has only a few counts. Other nucleotide sequences in the sample specify the same CDR3. The chain couples TRBV6-5 to TRBJ2-5; no clear D gene. The CDR3 loop spans 11 amino acids. V lost 5 bases and J lost 5, with 6 bases in between. The germline gives CDR1 MNHEY, CDR2 SVGAGI. This CDR3 is CASSTRETQYF. CDR3 in DNA: TGTGCCAGCAGTACCAGGGAGACCCAGTACTTC.

The chain uses TRBV29-1 and TRBJ2-5; TRBD1 agrees at 7 bases. V trimming: 8 bases; J trimming: 5 bases; junction bases outside the gene matches: 11. Per the germline V gene, CDR1 is SQVTM and CDR2 is ANQGSEA. The CDR3 loop spans 13 amino acids. This chain's CDR3 is CSSRRQGLETQYF. CDR3 nucleotides: TGCAGCTCCCGGAGACAGGGCTTGGAGACCCAGTACTTC.

This clone was seen more than once but under ten times. This chain connects TRBV13 to TRBJ1-2; 8 bases are shared with TRBD1. Germline-derived CDR1 and CDR2 are PRHDT and FYEKMQ (reference sequence). The V gene end was trimmed by 5 bases and the J gene end by 6 bases; junction bases not matched to a gene: 8. The CDR3 has 14 residues. The CDR3 nucleotides are TGTGCCAGCAGCCCGGGGGACAGGTGGAATGGCTACACCTTC. Protein sequence: CASSPGDRWNGYTF.

The V gene is TRBV6-1, the J gene TRBJ2-3; TRBD2 aligns across 11 bases. The length of the CDR3 is 14 residues. The J segment lost 2 bases and the V segment lost 9 bases, leaving 4 bases of the junction unmatched. Germline CDR1 reads MNHNS; CDR2 reads SASEGT. The chain's CDR3 is CASSSGRLTDTQYF. The CDR3 region has the DNA TGTGCCAGTTCTAGCGGGAGGCTCACAGATACGCAGTATTTT.

This chain joins TRBV30 and TRBJ2-2; TRBD1 might be the D (5 bases). Germline CDR1 and CDR2: GTSNPN and SVGIG (reference sequence). There are 15 residues in the CDR3. The V end lost 2 bases, the J end lost 4 bases, and 14 bases lay between the germline ends. The CDR3 loop reads CAWSRARVGTGELFF. Here the CDR3 DNA reads TGTGCCTGGAGTCGTGCCAGGGTGGGCACCGGGGAGCTGTTTTTT.

CDR3 DNA sequence: TGTGCCAGCAGCCACGGACAGTATAATTCACCCCTCCACTTT. This gives the protein CASSHGQYNSPLHF. This chain connects TRBV4-2 to TRBJ1-6; maybe TRBD1 (6 bases). Trimming shortened V by 3 bases and J by 4 bases, and 7 bases separated the two germline ends. The germline V gene has CDR1 LGHNA and CDR2 YNFKEQ. The CDR3 contains 14 residues.